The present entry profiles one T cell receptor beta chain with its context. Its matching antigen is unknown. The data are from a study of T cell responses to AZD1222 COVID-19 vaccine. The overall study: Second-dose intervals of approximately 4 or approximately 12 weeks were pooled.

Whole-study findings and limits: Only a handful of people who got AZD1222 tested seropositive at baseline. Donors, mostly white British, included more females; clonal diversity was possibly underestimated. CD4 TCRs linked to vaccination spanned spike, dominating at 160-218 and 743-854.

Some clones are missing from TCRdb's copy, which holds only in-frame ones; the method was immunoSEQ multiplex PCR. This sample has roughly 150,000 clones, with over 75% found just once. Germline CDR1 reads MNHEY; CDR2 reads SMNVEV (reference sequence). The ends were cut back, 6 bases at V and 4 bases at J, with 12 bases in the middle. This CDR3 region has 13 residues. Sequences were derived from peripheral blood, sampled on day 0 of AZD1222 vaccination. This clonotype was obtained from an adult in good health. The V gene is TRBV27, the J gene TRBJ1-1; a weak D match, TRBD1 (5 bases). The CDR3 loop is CASRGGDLTEAFF. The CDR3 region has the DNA TGTGCCAGCAGGGGAGGGGACCTCACTGAAGCTTTCTTT.